Below are 26 T cell receptor beta chains sequenced from a single sample in a study of cytomegalovirus exposure and HLA in healthy donors. Assay used: immunoSEQ multiplex PCR; TCRdb lists only in-frame clones, some missing. The sample yields 120,000 or so clones, about nine tenths seen once. The source material was PBMCs. The origin of the receptors is a woman between 18 and 29 years old in good health and CMV-seronegative.

The chain combines TRBV29-1 with TRBJ2-4; TRBD2 agrees at 9 bases. Germline CDR1 is SQVTM and CDR2 is ANQGSEA. V shed 0 bases and J 15 bases; nucleotides not matched to a gene: 12. The CDR3 has 14 amino acids. As DNA, the CDR3 is TGCAGCGTTGAAGATCGGCTAGCGGGGTCCCTAATGTACTTC. This gives the protein CSVEDRLAGSLMYF.

The V and J genes are TRBV7-2 and TRBJ2-1; 7 bases map to TRBD2. CDR3 size: 16 residues. CDR1 is SGHTA, CDR2 FQGNSA, per germline. Losses at the gene ends were 4 bases for V and 9 bases for J; bases not matched to a gene: 15. The CDR3 region is CASSSTPGTGGGEQFF. In DNA, the CDR3 is TGTGCCAGCAGCTCCACTCCCGGGACGGGGGGTGGTGAGCAGTTCTTC.

This clone was recorded only once. The J gene is TRBJ2-3, the V gene TRBV6-1; D gene unclear. With 7 bases removed from V and 5 bases from J, the gap between germline ends came to 4 bases. Germline-derived CDR1 and CDR2 are MNHNS and SASEGT. The CDR3 contains 10 residues. The CDR3 reads CASTGDTQYF. The DNA for the CDR3 is TGTGCCAGCACGGGAGATACGCAGTATTTT.

The chain couples TRBV28 to TRBJ2-1, with D perhaps TRBD2 (6 bases). V lost 10 bases, J lost 2 bases, and 18 bases lay in between. Germline V lookup: CDR1 MDHEN, CDR2 SYDVKM. The CDR3 contains 15 residues. CDR3 DNA: TGTGCCACCGCCCCCCTAGCGCAAACCTACAATGAGCAGTTCTTC. Its protein product is CATAPLAQTYNEQFF.

The chain is built from TRBV30 and TRBJ2-3; no firm D call. Trimming cost V 3 bases and J 0 bases, with 10 bases left between them. CDR1 and CDR2 from the germline V gene are GTSNPN and SVGIG (reference sequence). CDR3 length: 14 residues. The CDR3 DNA sequence: TGTGCCTGGAGAATCGGGTTTAGCACAGATACGCAGTATTTT. This encodes CAWRIGFSTDTQYF.

V is TRBV29-1 and J is TRBJ1-1, with TRBD1 identical over 7 bases. V lost 6 bases and J lost 1; bases outside the gene matches: 5. This CDR3 has 13 residues. The germline CDR1 and CDR2 sequences are SQVTM and ANQGSEA. The CDR3 DNA follows: TGCAGCGTCGTTAGACAGGGGAACACTGAAGCTTTCTTT. It is translated as CSVVRQGNTEAFF. The entire variable domain, with the rest obtained from reference TRBV29-1 and TRBJ1-1, is as follows: SAVISQKPSRDICQRGTSLTIQCQVDSQVTMMFWYRQQPGQSLTLIATANQGSEATYESGFVIDKFPISRPNLTFSTLTVSNMSPEDSSIYLCSVVRQGNTEAFFGQGTRLTVV.

V gene TRBV4-1 combines with J gene TRBJ1-5; TRBD1 matches 7 bases. This CDR3 spans 16 amino acids. Germline-derived CDR1 and CDR2 are MGHRA and YSYEKL. V lost 0 bases and J lost 7; bases outside the gene matches: 9. The CDR3 sequence is CASSQDPQGYGQPQHF. The CDR3 nucleotides are TGCGCCAGCAGCCAAGATCCACAGGGGTACGGACAGCCCCAGCATTTT.

This clone has just a few counts. J is TRBJ1-6 and V is TRBV7-9; D remains unclear. The CDR3 has 13 amino acids. The ends were cut back, 3 bases at V and 10 bases at J, with 10 bases in the middle. In germline, CDR1 is SEHNR, CDR2 FQNEAQ (reference sequence). This CDR3 is CASSFSRDSPLHF. CDR3 sequence (DNA): TGTGCCAGCAGCTTTAGCAGAGACTCACCCCTCCACTTT.

The V call is TRBV9, the J call TRBJ2-2; the match to TRBD2 covers 8 bases. In germline, CDR1 is SGDLS, CDR2 YYNGEE. The CDR3 extends over 16 amino acids. The V and J ends lost 4 bases and 3 bases, in that order; junction bases with no gene match: 8. CDR3 in amino acids: CASSPRGGAYTGELFF. CDR3 coding DNA: TGTGCCAGCAGCCCCCGGGGGGGGGCGTACACCGGGGAGCTGTTTTTT. The full variable domain, its missing parts supplied by reference TRBV9 and TRBJ2-2, is DSGVTQTPKHLITATGQRVTLRCSPRSGDLSVYWYQQSLDQGLQFLIQYYNGEERAKGNILERFSAQQFPDLHSELNLSSLELGDSALYFCASSPRGGAYTGELFFGEGSRLTVL.

The CDR3 region has the DNA TGTGCCAGCAGCTTAGATGGTGAGAGATGGAATGAGCAGTTCTTC. This translates into CASSLDGERWNEQFF. V usage is TRBV11-2 and J usage is TRBJ2-1; D call uncertain. This CDR3 has 15 residues. Germline V gives CDR1 SGHAT, CDR2 FQNNGV. V lost 0 bases, J lost 7 bases, and 13 bases lay in between.

The chain couples TRBV19 to TRBJ1-6; tentatively, D is TRBD1 (5 bases). V was clipped by 0 bases and J by 2 bases, with 8 bases between them. This CDR3 contains 16 residues. Germline V gene data show CDR1 as LNHDA and CDR2 as SQIVND (reference sequence). This CDR3 is CASSIDAGTYNSPLHF. CDR3 nucleotide sequence: TGTGCCAGTAGTATAGATGCAGGGACCTATAATTCACCCCTCCACTTT.

V usage is TRBV4-3 and J usage is TRBJ2-1, with TRBD2 matching 9 bases. In germline, CDR1 is LGHNA, CDR2 YSLEER. V was pared by 1 base and J by 5 bases, with 3 bases of the junction left unmatched. The CDR3 is 15 residues long. CDR3 sequence (DNA): TGCGCCAGCAGCCAAGTTCTAGCGGGGAACAATGAGCAGTTCTTC. Protein: CASSQVLAGNNEQFF.

V is TRBV9 and J is TRBJ1-5; TRBD1 agrees at 10 bases. Germline CDR1 SGDLS, CDR2 YYNGEE. The junction had 8 bases not matched to a gene; V was cut back by 4 bases and J by 7 bases. CDR3 length: 15 residues. CDR3 sequence reads: CASSSGGTGDQPQHF. In DNA form, the CDR3 reads TGTGCCAGCAGCTCCGGAGGGACAGGGGACCAGCCCCAGCATTTT.

The chain has TRBV11-2 and TRBJ1-4, with TRBD1 identical over 7 bases. V was pared by 3 bases and J by 3 bases, with 4 bases of the junction left unmatched. In germline, CDR1 is SGHAT, CDR2 FQNNGV. The CDR3 is made up of 15 amino acids. The CDR3 DNA reads TGTGCCAGCAGCTTTACCGGGACAGCTAATGAAAAACTGTTTTTT. Its translation is CASSFTGTANEKLFF.

V and J are TRBV2 and TRBJ1-4; no definite D call. The CDR3 is 14 amino acids. Germline V gives CDR1 SNHLY, CDR2 FYNNEI. Trimming removed 1 base from V and 6 bases from J, with 9 bases in between. As DNA, the CDR3 is TGTGCCAGCAGTGAAGAGGCAGGTTATGAAAAACTGTTTTTT. Translation gives CASSEEAGYEKLFF. Together with reference TRBV2 and TRBJ1-4, the CDR3 gives the full variable domain: EPEVTQTPSHQVTQMGQEVILRCVPISNHLYFYWYRQILGQKVEFLVSFYNNEISEKSEIFDDQFSVERPDGSNFTLKIRSTKLEDSAMYFCASSEEAGYEKLFFGSGTQLSVL.

This chain links TRBV5-8 with TRBJ2-2, with 12 nucleotides matching TRBD1. The ends lost 4 bases at V and 3 bases at J; junction bases unmatched: 13. This CDR3 has 19 amino acids. Germline CDR1 and CDR2: SGHTS and YDEGEE. The CDR3 protein is CASSPWGTGGVRDTGELFF. In DNA, the CDR3 is TGTGCCAGCAGCCCCTGGGGGACAGGGGGCGTCCGGGACACCGGGGAGCTGTTTTTT.

This clone came up a few times. The chain couples TRBV28 to TRBJ1-6; TRBD1 matches 9 bases. The CDR3 covers 12 residues. V trimming: 2 bases; J trimming: 17 bases; junction bases outside the gene matches: 4. Germline V CDR1 and CDR2: MDHEN, SYDVKM. The CDR3 DNA reads as TGTGCCAGCAGTTTAGACCGGACAGGGGTCCACTTT. Translation gives CASSLDRTGVHF. Looking up the rest from reference TRBV28 and TRBJ1-6 gives the full variable domain: DVKVTQSSRYLVKRTGEKVFLECVQDMDHENMFWYRQDPGLGLRLIYFSYDVKMKEKGDIPEGYSVSREKKERFSLILESASTNQTSMYLCASSLDRTGVHFGNGTRLTVT.

This chain links TRBV6-5 with TRBJ1-1; D might be TRBD1 (5 bases). Germline CDR1 and CDR2: MNHEY and SVGAGI. With 5 bases removed from V and 5 bases from J, the gap between germline ends came to 12 bases. The CDR3 has 13 residues. In DNA form, the CDR3 reads TGTGCCAGCAGTCTCCGGGAGGGGACTGAAGCTTTCTTT. It encodes CASSLREGTEAFF.

V and J are TRBV11-1 and TRBJ1-2; perhaps TRBD1 as D (5 bases). The germline V gene has CDR1 SGHAT and CDR2 FQDESV (reference sequence). V dropped 1 base and J dropped 4 bases, with 10 bases sitting between them. CDR3 length: 14 amino acids. The CDR3 protein is CASSLVEQAYGYTF. In DNA form, the CDR3 reads TGTGCCAGCAGCTTAGTAGAACAGGCCTATGGCTACACCTTC.

In DNA form, the CDR3 reads TGTGCCAGCAGTGGGGCAGAAGCAAACTATGGCTACACCTTC. This translates into CASSGAEANYGYTF. The V and J genes are TRBV25-1 and TRBJ1-2; D is unclear. There are 14 residues in the CDR3. V lost 4 bases to trimming and J lost 2 bases, with 11 bases between them. CDR1 and CDR2 (germline): MGHDK, SYGVNS.

The J gene is TRBJ2-7, the V gene TRBV7-9, with a possible D match to TRBD1 (7 bases). Trimming cost V 5 bases and J 0 bases, with 17 bases left between them. The CDR3 runs to 16 residues. CDR1 is SEHNR, CDR2 FQNEAQ, per germline (reference sequence). DNA for the CDR3: TGTGCCAGCAGCCCCCAGGGGGGTCGGAGCTCCTACGAGCAGTACTTC. It translates to CASSPQGGRSSYEQYF. The full variable domain, its missing parts supplied by reference TRBV7-9 and TRBJ2-7, is DTGVSQNPRHKITKRGQNVTFRCDPISEHNRLYWYRQTLGQGPEFLTYFQNEAQLEKSRLLSDRFSAERPKGSFSTLEIQRTEQGDSAMYLCASSPQGGRSSYEQYFGPGTRLTVT.

The CDR3 bases are TGTGCCAGCAGCCATGGGCAGGGCTCAGATACGCAGTATTTT. Its protein is CASSHGQGSDTQYF. The chain combines TRBV5-6 with TRBJ2-3; D may be TRBD1 (5 bases). The CDR3 consists of 14 residues. Trimming removed 4 bases at V and 4 bases at J, with 13 bases between. CDR1 is SGHDT, CDR2 YYEEEE, per germline. Full variable domain (missing parts from reference TRBV5-6 and TRBJ2-3): DAGVTQSPTHLIKTRGQQVTLRCSPKSGHDTVSWYQQALGQGPQFIFQYYEEEERQRGNFPDRFSGHQFPNYSSELNVNALLLGDSALYLCASSHGQGSDTQYFGPGTRLTVL.

The rearrangement uses TRBV27 and TRBJ2-1, with 9 bases lining up with TRBD2. V was clipped by 8 bases and J by 1 base; unmatched bases: 9. Germline CDR1 MNHEY, CDR2 SMNVEV (reference sequence). The CDR3 is 16 residues long. For the CDR3, the DNA is TGTGCCAGCGAGGGCTCTAGCGGGGCATCCTACAATGAGCAGTTCTTC. This translates into CASEGSSGASYNEQFF.

This chain's CDR3 is CASSHLSGLITEAFF. CDR3 in DNA: TGCGCCAGCAGCCACCTCTCGGGGTTAATCACTGAAGCTTTCTTT. This rearrangement joins TRBV4-1 to TRBJ1-1; no definite D call. V was cut by 3 bases and J by 4 bases, with 15 bases left in between. The CDR3 contains 15 residues. Germline-derived CDR1 and CDR2 are MGHRA and YSYEKL.

The chain links TRBV13 to TRBJ2-7, with 10 bases lining up with TRBD1. V shed 3 bases and J 1 base; nucleotides not matched to a gene: 3. Germline V gene lookup returns CDR1 PRHDT and CDR2 FYEKMQ (reference sequence). The CDR3 sequence is 15 residues long. The CDR3 sequence is CASSFRDRGSYEQYF. The CDR3 DNA follows: TGTGCCAGCAGCTTCCGGGACAGGGGTTCCTACGAGCAGTACTTC.

This clone was detected only once. The chain links TRBV6-1 to TRBJ2-5, with D tentatively TRBD2 (6 bases). The CDR3 is made up of 17 amino acids. The ends were cut back, 0 bases at V and 7 bases at J, with 21 bases in the middle. Germline CDR1 is MNHNS and CDR2 is SASEGT. CDR3 DNA: TGTGCCAGCAGTGAAGCTAGAACAACGTTAATCGGGGGGACCCAGTACTTC. Translating gives CASSEARTTLIGGTQYF.